The T cell receptor (beta chain) under discussion was sequenced for a study of T cell responses to AZD1222 COVID-19 vaccine. Study outcomes and limitations: Sampling that yielded the repertoires occurred only after the peak T cell response. Vaccine-associated CD4 TCRs spanned spike, dominant at 160-218 and 743-854. Once two AZD1222 doses were given, Spike-specific TCR breadth and depth went up.

This clone was counted only a few times. What it binds is not known. Only in-frame clones appear in the TCRdb table, and some are missing; sequencing was by immunoSEQ multiplex PCR. The data show 150,000 or so clones, around 93% seen once. CDR1 is SGHTA and CDR2 is FQGNSA in the germline V gene. The CDR3 is 11 amino acids. Trimming removed 4 bases at V and 7 bases at J, with 8 bases between. The material sequenced was peripheral blood, taken on day 0 of AZD1222 vaccination. The chain employs TRBV7-2 and TRBJ2-7, with D uncertain. This receptor was taken from an adult in good health. The CDR3 sequence is CASSSTLEQYF. In nucleotides, the CDR3 is TGTGCCAGCAGCTCCACCTTGGAGCAGTACTTC.